This is a list of T cell receptor beta chains from one sample in a study of T cells in Graves' hyperthyroidism and ophthalmopathy. TCRdb re-analysed the multiplex PCR reads in MiXCR, keeping a single row per CDR3 protein. This table holds some 700,000 distinct CDR3 sequences, around 15% found once. The sequencing sample was made of blood. The receptors were sampled from a man aged 45-60 years with Graves' hyperthyroidism. Each CDR3 is given with its conserved first and last residue. Fields, in order: J gene, D gene, clone size, V gene, CDR3 protein, CDR3 DNA. A D gene is named only where the DNA matches it firmly. Part of the rows lack a size; the others show once, few, many or a class for expanded clones.

TRBJ2-2 TRBD2 NA TRBV19 CASSRSSGSEIGELFF TGTGCCAGTAGTCGCTCTAGCGGGAGCGAGATCGGGGAGCTGTTTTTT
TRBJ1-5 NA NA TRBV5-8 CASSLAGGGGISNQPQHF TGTGCCAGCAGCTTGGCAGGTGGAGGGGGAATAAGCAATCAGCCCCAGCATTTT
TRBJ1-3 NA few TRBV18 CASSPRTADSGNTIYF TGTGCCAGCTCACCCAGGACGGCGGACTCTGGAAACACCATATATTTT
TRBJ2-1 NA many TRBV28 CASSLTPTRSNEQFF TGTGCCAGCAGTCTCACCCCAACTAGGAGCAATGAGCAGTTCTTC
TRBJ1-2 NA NA TRBV6-5 CASSYFNYGYTF TGTGCCAGCAGTTATTTTAACTATGGCTACACCTTC
TRBJ2-1 NA NA TRBV24-1 CATSDFQGYEQFF TGTGCCACCAGTGATTTCCAGGGTTACGAGCAGTTCTTC
TRBJ1-6 NA many TRBV19 CATTEVWGTNSPLHF TGTGCCACCACGGAGGTCTGGGGAACTAATTCACCCCTCCACTTT
TRBJ2-1 TRBD1 many TRBV5-8 CASSLEQGAGNEQFF TGTGCCAGCAGCTTGGAGCAGGGGGCAGGCAATGAGCAGTTCTTC
TRBJ2-7 TRBD1 NA TRBV5-1 CASSGTGVGYEQYF TGCGCCAGCAGCGGGACAGGGGTAGGGTACGAGCAGTACTTC
TRBJ2-1 NA NA TRBV4-2 CASSQPSGQDSYIYSYNEQFF TGTGCCAGCAGCCAACCCTCCGGCCAGGACTCGTATATTTATTCCTACAATGAGCAGTTCTTC
TRBJ2-1 TRBD2 few TRBV9 CASNGAGGHNEQFF TGTGCCAGCAATGGGGCGGGAGGGCATAATGAGCAGTTCTTC
TRBJ1-4 NA many TRBV28 CASSLWGRELDEKLFF TGTGCCAGCAGTTTATGGGGTAGGGAACTGGATGAAAAACTGTTTTTT
TRBJ2-2 NA NA TRBV7-3 CASSRDLTGELFF TGTGCCAGCAGCCGGGACCTAACCGGGGAGCTGTTTTTT
TRBJ2-3 NA few TRBV28 CASRGYREAQYF TGTGCCAGCAGGGGGTACAGGGAGGCGCAGTATTTT
TRBJ2-3 TRBD1 once TRBV5-1 CASSLEDRGRTDTQYF TGCGCCAGCAGCCTGGAAGACAGGGGGCGCACAGATACGCAGTATTTT
TRBJ2-3 TRBD2 many TRBV20-1 CSARSGGLAGGLPDTQYF TGCAGTGCTAGAAGTGGCGGACTAGCGGGAGGGTTGCCAGATACGCAGTATTTT
TRBJ2-7 NA many TRBV27 CASSLSEATSYEQYF TGTGCCAGCAGTTTATCGGAGGCAACCTCCTACGAGCAGTACTTC
TRBJ2-7 NA many TRBV5-1 CASSDGTYEQYF TGCGCCAGCAGCGACGGGACCTACGAGCAGTACTTC
TRBJ1-5 NA many TRBV27 CASSLSGTAAYSNQPQHF TGTGCCAGCAGTTTATCCGGGACTGCGGCGTATAGCAATCAGCCCCAGCATTTT
TRBJ2-7 NA NA TRBV20-1 CSASSIRRRDEQYF TGCAGTGCTAGTTCGATTAGGAGGCGGGACGAGCAGTACTTC
TRBJ2-2 TRBD1 many TRBV28 CASSSRQGSNTGELFF TGTGCCAGCAGTTCCCGACAGGGGTCAAACACCGGGGAGCTGTTTTTT
TRBJ2-1 NA many TRBV28 CASSLSVEQFF TGTGCCAGCAGTTTATCTGTAGAGCAGTTCTTC
TRBJ1-5 TRBD1 many TRBV30 CAWRGTGASNQPQHF TGTGCCTGGAGAGGGACAGGGGCTAGCAATCAGCCCCAGCATTTT
TRBJ1-4 TRBD1 many TRBV5-1 CASSLQGKTNEKLFF TGCGCCAGCAGCTTACAGGGGAAGACTAATGAAAAACTGTTTTTT
TRBJ2-1 NA many TRBV2 CATTKGSYNEQFF TGTGCCACCACAAAGGGCAGCTACAATGAGCAGTTCTTC
TRBJ1-5 TRBD1 NA TRBV19 CASRGQNQPQHF TGTGCCAGTAGGGGACAGAATCAGCCCCAGCATTTT
TRBJ2-7 NA few TRBV6-5 CASNSQGGYEQYF TGTGCCAGCAATTCTCAAGGCGGCTACGAGCAGTACTTC
TRBJ2-7 TRBD1 few TRBV5-6 CASRPDRDPYEQYF TGTGCCAGCAGACCCGACAGGGACCCCTACGAGCAGTACTTC
TRBJ1-2 NA NA TRBV25-1 CASSDQGIYTF TGTGCCAGCAGTGATCAGGGGATCTACACCTTC
TRBJ1-5 TRBD1 many TRBV28 CATSLEQGTYSNQPQHF TGTGCCACCTCCTTAGAACAGGGGACTTATAGCAATCAGCCCCAGCATTTT
TRBJ2-4 NA many TRBV11-2 CASSLRWGALAKNIQYF TGTGCCAGCAGCTTAAGATGGGGGGCTTTAGCCAAAAACATTCAGTACTTC
TRBJ2-7 NA few TRBV10-3 CAPTSDPYEQYF TGTGCCCCGACGTCCGACCCCTACGAGCAGTACTTC
TRBJ1-2 NA many TRBV27 CASSQGRVFGYTF TGTGCCAGCAGCCAGGGCAGGGTCTTTGGCTACACCTTC
TRBJ1-6 NA many TRBV6-6 CASSYWQESSYNSPLHF TGTGCCAGCAGTTACTGGCAGGAAAGCTCCTATAATTCACCCCTCCACTTT
TRBJ2-5 NA many TRBV2 CASSERGPTQETQYF TGTGCCAGCAGTGAAAGGGGTCCCACCCAAGAGACCCAGTACTTC
TRBJ2-7 NA NA TRBV20-1 CSATPDHLDYEQYF TGCAGTGCCACTCCCGATCATCTAGACTACGAGCAGTACTTC
TRBJ2-1 TRBD2 NA TRBV3-1 CASSQAAGDPYNEQFF TGTGCCAGCAGCCAAGCAGCGGGAGATCCCTACAATGAGCAGTTCTTC
TRBJ2-1 NA many TRBV6-1 CASSEASYNEQFF TGTGCCAGCAGTGAGGCCTCCTACAATGAGCAGTTCTTC
TRBJ1-2 NA many TRBV28 CASSSAGSNYGYTF TGTGCCAGCAGTTCAGCGGGATCTAACTATGGCTACACCTTC
TRBJ1-1 NA few TRBV3-1 CASSHSGSRNTEAFF TGTGCCAGCAGCCATTCAGGGTCGAGGAACACTGAAGCTTTCTTT
TRBJ2-4 NA many TRBV12-3/TRBV12-4 CASSATGTPEDIQYF TGTGCCAGCAGTGCCACCGGGACCCCAGAGGACATTCAGTACTTC
TRBJ1-1 NA many TRBV27 CASTSGNSAEAFF TGTGCCAGCACCTCGGGAAATTCCGCTGAAGCTTTCTTT
TRBJ2-5 TRBD1 many TRBV9 CASSSGQGDGGETQYF TGTGCCAGCAGTTCCGGGCAGGGGGACGGTGGAGAGACCCAGTACTTC
TRBJ1-3 NA NA TRBV29-1 CSASPEAGNTIYF TGCAGCGCCTCCCCCGAGGCTGGAAACACCATATATTTT
TRBJ1-2 NA many TRBV15 CATSSNGQESYGYTF TGTGCCACCAGCAGCAACGGCCAGGAGAGCTATGGCTACACCTTC
TRBJ1-4 NA NA TRBV27 CASSNVQQGQEKLFF TGTGCCAGCAGTAATGTTCAGCAGGGGCAAGAAAAACTGTTTTTT
TRBJ2-3 TRBD1 NA TRBV20-1 CSAMTGWTDTQYF TGCAGTGCTATGACAGGGTGGACAGATACGCAGTATTTT
TRBJ2-7 TRBD2 many TRBV12-3/TRBV12-4 CASRDTSGSYEQYF TGTGCCAGCAGGGATACTAGCGGGTCCTACGAGCAGTACTTC
TRBJ2-7 TRBD1 many TRBV7-9 CASTTVGTEAYEQYF TGTGCCAGCACCACGGTGGGGACAGAAGCCTACGAGCAGTACTTC
TRBJ1-5 NA NA TRBV3-1 CASSQDVGAGPKPQHF TGTGCCAGCAGCCAAGATGTGGGGGCAGGTCCCAAGCCCCAGCATTTT
TRBJ1-2 TRBD1 NA TRBV5-4 CASSPGQGTSCGYTF TGTGCCAGCAGCCCGGGACAGGGAACGTCTTGTGGCTACACCTTC
TRBJ2-5 NA many TRBV25-1 CASSELLSELQETQYF TGTGCCAGCAGTGAATTGCTTAGCGAACTCCAAGAGACCCAGTACTTC